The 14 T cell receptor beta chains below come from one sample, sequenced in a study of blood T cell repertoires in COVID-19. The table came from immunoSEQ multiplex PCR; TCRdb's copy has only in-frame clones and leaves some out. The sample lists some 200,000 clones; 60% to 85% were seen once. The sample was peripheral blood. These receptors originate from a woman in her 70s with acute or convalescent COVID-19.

As DNA, the CDR3 is TGTGCAGCAGGGCCCCAGTCTAGCGGGGGGTGGGGGCATGAGCAGTTCTTC. Its protein is CAAGPQSSGGWGHEQFF. The chain recombines TRBV27 with TRBJ2-1; 11 nucleotides agree with TRBD2. This CDR3 spans 17 amino acids. The germline V gene encodes CDR1 MNHEY and CDR2 SMNVEV (reference sequence).

CDR3 residues: CASSYGLDGGTQYF. DNA for the CDR3: TGTGCCAGCAGCTACGGACTAGACGGTGGTACGCAGTATTTT. The chain has TRBV7-3 and TRBJ2-3; 7 nucleotides agree with TRBD2. There are 14 residues in the CDR3. CDR1 and CDR2 from the germline V gene are SGHTA and FQGTGA. V lost 4 bases and J lost 8; bases outside the gene matches: 9. Supplemented by reference TRBV7-3 and TRBJ2-3, the full variable domain reads GAGVSQTPSNKVTEKGKYVELRCDPISGHTALYWYRQSLGQGPEFLIYFQGTGAADDSGLPNDRFFAVRPEGSVSTLKIQRTERGDSAVYLCASSYGLDGGTQYFGPGTRLTVL.

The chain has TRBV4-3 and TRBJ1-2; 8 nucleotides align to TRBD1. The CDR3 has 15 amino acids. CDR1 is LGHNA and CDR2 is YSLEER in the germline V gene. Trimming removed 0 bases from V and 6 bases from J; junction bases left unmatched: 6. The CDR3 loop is CASSQEFAGGNGYTF. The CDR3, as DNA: TGCGCCAGCAGCCAAGAGTTCGCAGGGGGCAATGGCTACACCTTC.

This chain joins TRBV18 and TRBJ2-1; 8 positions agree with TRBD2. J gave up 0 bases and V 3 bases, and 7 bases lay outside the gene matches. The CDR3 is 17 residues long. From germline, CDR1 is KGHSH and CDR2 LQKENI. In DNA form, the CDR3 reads TGTGCCAGCTCACCGCTGCCACGGGGGGGCTCCTACAATGAGCAGTTCTTC. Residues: CASSPLPRGGSYNEQFF.

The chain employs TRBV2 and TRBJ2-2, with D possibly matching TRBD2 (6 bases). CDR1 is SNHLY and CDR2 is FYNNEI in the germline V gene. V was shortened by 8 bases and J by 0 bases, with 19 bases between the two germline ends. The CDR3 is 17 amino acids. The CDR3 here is CASCADGRFANTGELFF. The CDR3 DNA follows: TGTGCCAGCTGCGCCGATGGGAGGTTCGCGAACACCGGGGAGCTGTTTTTT.

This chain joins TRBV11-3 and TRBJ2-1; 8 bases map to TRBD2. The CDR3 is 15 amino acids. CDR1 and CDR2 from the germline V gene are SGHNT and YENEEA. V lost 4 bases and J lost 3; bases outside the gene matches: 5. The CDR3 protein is CASSWRGAGYNEQFF. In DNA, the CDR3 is TGTGCCAGCAGCTGGCGGGGGGCCGGCTACAATGAGCAGTTCTTC.

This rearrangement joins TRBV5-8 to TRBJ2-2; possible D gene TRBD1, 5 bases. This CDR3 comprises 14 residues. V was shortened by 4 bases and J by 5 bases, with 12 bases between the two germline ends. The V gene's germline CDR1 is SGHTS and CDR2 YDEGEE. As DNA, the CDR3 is TGTGCCAGCAGCACTGACAGAAAAACCGGGGAGCTGTTTTTT. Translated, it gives CASSTDRKTGELFF.

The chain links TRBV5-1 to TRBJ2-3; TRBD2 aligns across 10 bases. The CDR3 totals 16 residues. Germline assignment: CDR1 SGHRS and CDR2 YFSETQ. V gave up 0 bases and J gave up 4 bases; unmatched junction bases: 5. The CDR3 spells CASSLAGTSVSDTQYF. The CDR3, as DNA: TGCGCCAGCAGCTTGGCCGGGACTAGCGTCTCAGATACGCAGTATTTT.

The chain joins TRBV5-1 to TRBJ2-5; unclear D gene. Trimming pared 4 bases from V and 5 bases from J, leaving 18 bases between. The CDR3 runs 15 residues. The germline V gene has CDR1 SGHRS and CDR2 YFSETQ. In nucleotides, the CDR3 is TGCGCCAGCAGCCGAGGCATTGATCCACGGGAGACCCAGTACTTC. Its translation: CASSRGIDPRETQYF.

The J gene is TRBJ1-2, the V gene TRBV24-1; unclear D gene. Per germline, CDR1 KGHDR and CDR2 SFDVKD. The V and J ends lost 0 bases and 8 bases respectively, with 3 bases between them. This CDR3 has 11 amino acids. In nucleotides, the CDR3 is TGTGCCACCAGTGATTTGCTCGGCTACACCTTC. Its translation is CATSDLLGYTF.

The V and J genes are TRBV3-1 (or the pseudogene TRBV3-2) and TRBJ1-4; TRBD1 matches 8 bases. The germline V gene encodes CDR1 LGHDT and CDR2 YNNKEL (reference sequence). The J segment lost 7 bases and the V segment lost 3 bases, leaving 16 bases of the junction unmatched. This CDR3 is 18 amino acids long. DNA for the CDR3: TGTGCCAGCAGCCAGCCTGGGACAGGTCAACCTCGGGGTGAAAAACTGTTTTTT. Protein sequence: CASSQPGTGQPRGEKLFF.

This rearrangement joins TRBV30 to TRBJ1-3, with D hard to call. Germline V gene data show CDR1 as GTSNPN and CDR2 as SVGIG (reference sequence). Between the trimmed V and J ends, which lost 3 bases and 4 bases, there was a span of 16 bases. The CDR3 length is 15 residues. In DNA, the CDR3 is TGTGCCTGGAGGGTCCTTGGCACCTCAGGAAACACCATATATTTT. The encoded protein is CAWRVLGTSGNTIYF. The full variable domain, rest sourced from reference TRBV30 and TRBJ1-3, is SQTIHQWPATLVQPVGSPLSLECTVEGTSNPNLYWYRQAAGRGLQLLFYSVGIGQISSEVPQNLSASRPQDRQFILSSKKLLLSDSGFYLCAWRVLGTSGNTIYFGEGSWLTVV.

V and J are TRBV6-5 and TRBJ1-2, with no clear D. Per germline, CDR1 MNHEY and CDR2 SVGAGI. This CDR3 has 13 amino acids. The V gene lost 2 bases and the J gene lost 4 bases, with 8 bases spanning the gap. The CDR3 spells CASSYTVGYGYTF. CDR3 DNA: TGTGCCAGCAGTTACACGGTTGGCTATGGCTACACCTTC.

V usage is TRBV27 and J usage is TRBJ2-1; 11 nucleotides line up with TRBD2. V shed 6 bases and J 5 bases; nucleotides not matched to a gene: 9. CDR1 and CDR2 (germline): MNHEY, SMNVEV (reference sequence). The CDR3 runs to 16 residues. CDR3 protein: CASSRQLAGADNEQFF. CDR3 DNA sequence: TGTGCCAGCAGCCGCCAACTAGCGGGGGCCGACAATGAGCAGTTCTTC.